This passage covers 30 T cell receptor beta chains from one sample sequenced in a study of metastatic and nonmetastatic thyroid tumors. TCRdb re-called the PCR reads through MiXCR. The data contain over 10,000 clones, 12% of them singletons. Prior to thyroid surgery, none of the patients had received any treatment. Input material: blood. These receptor sequences come from a female donor with papillary thyroid cancer or a benign thyroid nodule (not recorded which). Some clones in this sample may be carry-over from other donors' samples.

This clone is medium-sized by share. The chain joins TRBV20-1 to TRBJ1-5, with a tentative D call TRBD1 (5 bases). Trimming removed 5 bases at V and 2 bases at J, with 7 bases between. This CDR3 has 12 residues. The germline CDR1 and CDR2 sequences are DFQATT and SNEGSKA (reference sequence). CDR3: CSAAGGNQPQHF. CDR3 nucleotide sequence: TGCAGTGCTGCGGGGGGCAATCAGCCCCAGCATTTT.

This clone was counted many times. The chain carries TRBV5-1 and TRBJ2-6; TRBD1 matches at 10 bases. The junction had 9 bases not matched to a gene; V was cut back by 5 bases and J by 1 base. From germline, CDR1 is SGHRS and CDR2 YFSETQ. CDR3 length: 18 amino acids. The CDR3 coding sequence is TGCGCCAGCAGACTAGGGACAGGGGATAGTTCTGGGGCCAACGTCCTGACTTTC. Its translation: CASRLGTGDSSGANVLTF.

The table lists this clone with a few counts. This sequence joins TRBV28 and TRBJ2-2, with D tentatively TRBD1 (6 bases). The germline V gene encodes CDR1 MDHEN and CDR2 SYDVKM. The V end lost 5 bases, the J end lost 2 bases, and 12 bases lay between the germline ends. The CDR3 has 15 amino acids. In nucleotides, the CDR3 is TGTGCCAGCAGTCTCCGGGACACCAACACCGGGGAGCTGTTTTTT. Amino acid sequence: CASSLRDTNTGELFF.

This clone was observed many times. V gene TRBV5-1 combines with J gene TRBJ1-1; TRBD1 matches 7 bases. The V and J ends lost 5 bases and 5 bases, in that order; junction bases with no gene match: 9. This CDR3 comprises 14 residues. The germline V gene encodes CDR1 SGHRS and CDR2 YFSETQ. CDR3 residues: CASSFRGAGTEAFF. The CDR3 nucleotides are TGCGCCAGCAGTTTCAGGGGGGCGGGAACTGAAGCTTTCTTT.

At least ten counts were recorded for this clone. The rearrangement links TRBV20-1 to TRBJ2-7, with 9 nucleotides matching TRBD1. The CDR3 loop spans 13 amino acids. Trimming removed 6 bases from V and 3 bases from J; junction bases left unmatched: 6. Germline CDR1 and CDR2: DFQATT and SNEGSKA (reference sequence). The DNA for the CDR3 is TGCAGTGCCCCTGGGACAGGGAACTACGAGCAGTACTTC. It codes for CSAPGTGNYEQYF.

At least ten counts were recorded for this clone. The rearrangement links TRBV6-1 to TRBJ1-2; no clear D. CDR1 and CDR2 from the germline V gene are MNHNS and SASEGT. V lost 6 bases, J lost 2 bases, and 13 bases lay in between. This CDR3 has 14 amino acids. CDR3 sequence: CASRGKGFNYGYTF. DNA of the CDR3: TGTGCCAGCAGAGGGAAGGGATTCAACTATGGCTACACCTTC.

The table lists this clone with many counts. This chain connects TRBV3-1 to TRBJ2-3; D unresolved. This CDR3 has 14 residues. Germline CDR1 LGHDT, CDR2 YNNKEL (reference sequence). V lost 0 bases to trimming and J lost 6 bases, with 10 bases between them. The CDR3 nucleotides read TGTGCCAGCAGCCAAGAAGTAAGAATCGATACGCAGTATTTT. Translated: CASSQEVRIDTQYF.

The chain joins TRBV20-1 to TRBJ2-7; D ambiguous. Germline CDR1 reads DFQATT; CDR2 reads SNEGSKA (reference sequence). V lost 3 bases, J lost 3 bases, and 12 bases lay in between. The CDR3 length is 13 residues. The DNA of the CDR3 is TGCAGTGCTAGTCCCCTCACCGACTACGAGCAGTACTTC. It encodes CSASPLTDYEQYF.

This clone was found many times. The chain couples TRBV18 to TRBJ2-1; unclear D gene. The CDR3 has 12 residues. Per germline, CDR1 KGHSH and CDR2 LQKENI. V lost 4 bases, J lost 5 bases, and 6 bases lay in between. The CDR3 reads CASSLSNNEQFF. The CDR3 DNA reads TGTGCCAGCTCACTGTCAAACAATGAGCAGTTCTTC.

This clone was counted only a few times. The chain has TRBV5-4 and TRBJ2-1; 9 bases are shared with TRBD1. CDR1 is SGHNT, CDR2 YYREEE, per germline (reference sequence). Trimming took 4 bases from V and 7 from J; bases not matched to a gene: 6. This CDR3 region has 14 residues. The CDR3 DNA follows: TGTGCCAGCAGCCCGAATGACAGGGGGAATGAGCAGTTCTTC. Encoded protein: CASSPNDRGNEQFF.

This clone was seen many times. The chain combines TRBV2 with TRBJ2-5; TRBD2 is a possible D gene (6 bases). V dropped 0 bases and J dropped 2 bases, with 13 bases sitting between them. Germline lookup yields CDR1 SNHLY and CDR2 FYNNEI. This CDR3 region has 16 residues. Here the CDR3 DNA reads TGTGCCAGCAGTGAAGCTGCACCCGGGGGTCAAGAGACCCAGTACTTC. The encoded protein is CASSEAAPGGQETQYF.

At least ten counts were recorded for this clone. This chain connects TRBV15 to TRBJ1-5, with a possible D match to TRBD1 (6 bases). V shed 0 bases and J shed 0 bases, with 6 bases lying between them. Germline V gene lookup returns CDR1 LNHNV and CDR2 YYDKDF (reference sequence). This CDR3 is 15 amino acids long. In nucleotides, the CDR3 is TGTGCCACCAGCAGAGACAGGGGTAGCAATCAGCCCCAGCATTTT. This gives the protein CATSRDRGSNQPQHF.

This clone is categorized as medium-sized. The chain has TRBV6-1 and TRBJ2-1, with D perhaps TRBD2 (6 bases). Germline CDR1 is MNHNS and CDR2 is SASEGT. The CDR3 consists of 13 residues. V was shortened by 5 bases and J by 7 bases, with 12 bases between the two germline ends. This CDR3 reads CASSPSRGNEQFF. The CDR3 region has the DNA TGTGCCAGCAGTCCCTCCCGGGGGAATGAGCAGTTCTTC.

This sequence joins TRBV2 and TRBJ1-5; no definite D call. The V end lost 3 bases, the J end lost 6 bases, and 6 bases lay between the germline ends. The germline V gene encodes CDR1 SNHLY and CDR2 FYNNEI. The CDR3 consists of 12 residues. CDR3 sequence (DNA): TGTGCCAGCAGTGACTGGTGTCAGCCCCAGCATTTT. Translating it yields CASSDWCQPQHF.

This clone was counted at least ten times. The chain links TRBV27 to TRBJ1-1; 7 bases agree with TRBD1. Germline CDR1 and CDR2: MNHEY and SMNVEV (reference sequence). With 6 bases clipped from V and 1 base from J, the junction kept 5 bases outside the gene matches. The CDR3 covers 14 residues. CDR3 DNA sequence: TGTGCCAGCAGAGCTTCAGGGGGGAACACTGAAGCTTTCTTT. Translating it yields CASRASGGNTEAFF.

By share, this clone ranks as medium-sized. The chain couples TRBV6-1 to TRBJ1-1; the D gene is possibly TRBD1 (6 bases). The V end lost 5 bases, the J end lost 8 bases, and 12 bases lay between the germline ends. The CDR3 covers 12 residues. CDR1 is MNHNS, CDR2 SASEGT, per germline. DNA for the CDR3: TGTGCCAGCAGTACAGGGTCTCGAGAAGCTTTCTTT. It specifies CASSTGSREAFF.

This clone has at least ten counts. The rearrangement links TRBV7-9 to TRBJ2-7; tentative D call: TRBD1 (5 bases). CDR3 length equals 14 residues. CDR1 and CDR2 from the germline V gene are SEHNR and FQNEAQ (reference sequence). Trimming took off 5 bases at V and 2 bases at J, with 13 bases between the two ends. CDR3 in amino acids: CASSQGLETYEQYF. CDR3 bases: TGTGCCAGCAGCCAGGGTCTGGAGACCTACGAGCAGTACTTC.

This clone is medium-sized. The rearrangement joins TRBV6-4 to TRBJ2-1; D is possibly TRBD1 (7 bases). The CDR3 totals 13 residues. The germline V and J ends were trimmed by 2 bases and 6 bases, with 8 bases remaining between them. Germline-derived CDR1 and CDR2 are MRHNA and SNTAGT. The CDR3 DNA reads as TGTGCCAGCAGTGACCAGGGGGGCAATGAGCAGTTCTTC. It encodes CASSDQGGNEQFF.

This clone was detected ten times or more. The V gene is TRBV20-1, the J gene TRBJ2-3, with 8 bases matching TRBD2. J gave up 2 bases and V 1 base, and 2 bases lay outside the gene matches. Germline V gives CDR1 DFQATT, CDR2 SNEGSKA (reference sequence). This CDR3 has 14 residues. The CDR3 protein is CSARVAGNTDTQYF. The CDR3 DNA is TGCAGTGCTAGAGTAGCGGGGAACACAGATACGCAGTATTTT.

This clone ranks as medium-sized. The rearrangement uses TRBV2 and TRBJ1-5; 9 nucleotides agree with TRBD1. The V gene end was trimmed by 6 bases and the J gene end by 1 base; junction bases not matched to a gene: 4. CDR1 SNHLY and CDR2 FYNNEI come from the germline V gene. The CDR3 length is 15 residues. CDR3 nucleotide sequence: TGTGCCAGCAGACAAGGGACAGGGAGCAATCAGCCCCAGCATTTT. Residues: CASRQGTGSNQPQHF.

Many counts were recorded for this clone. The same CDR3 can be traced to other DNA sequences in this sample. The genes are TRBV4-1 and TRBJ1-2; D is unclear. The CDR3 covers 14 residues. Germline lookup yields CDR1 MGHRA and CDR2 YSYEKL. The ends were cut back, 0 bases at V and 1 base at J, with 6 bases in the middle. In DNA, the CDR3 is TGCGCCAGCAGCCAAGATGTTAATAACTATGGCTACACCTTC. This encodes CASSQDVNNYGYTF.

This chain connects TRBV28 to TRBJ1-2; 7 nucleotides match TRBD1. This CDR3 spans 16 amino acids. Germline V gives CDR1 MDHEN, CDR2 SYDVKM. The V and J ends lost 5 bases and 5 bases, in that order; junction bases with no gene match: 14. CDR3 protein: CASSILDGQVGYGYTF. Here the CDR3 DNA reads TGTGCCAGCAGTATCCTCGACGGACAGGTGGGGTATGGCTACACCTTC.

This clone was picked up many times. The V call is TRBV15, the J call TRBJ2-1, with 11 bases fitting TRBD1. This CDR3 spans 15 amino acids. J gave up 3 bases and V 5 bases, and 3 bases lay outside the gene matches. Germline CDR1 reads LNHNV; CDR2 reads YYDKDF (reference sequence). CDR3 amino acids: CATSGGQGVYNEQFF. CDR3 nucleotide sequence: TGTGCCACCAGCGGGGGACAGGGGGTCTACAATGAGCAGTTCTTC.

By its share, this clone is medium-sized. The rearrangement joins TRBV19 to TRBJ2-7; 9 bases match TRBD1. V lost 4 bases, J lost 3 bases, and 7 bases stayed unmatched. The germline V gene has CDR1 LNHDA and CDR2 SQIVND (reference sequence). This CDR3 contains 15 residues. CDR3 residues: CASSNGGTGIYEQYF. In DNA, the CDR3 is TGTGCCAGTAGTAACGGGGGGACAGGGATCTACGAGCAGTACTTC.

Relative to its sample, this clone is medium-sized. The chain links TRBV6-1 to TRBJ1-1, with D maybe TRBD1 (5 bases). Germline CDR1 MNHNS, CDR2 SASEGT. V lost 7 bases, J lost 10 bases, and 13 bases lay in between. The CDR3 runs to 11 residues. In DNA form, the CDR3 reads TGTGCCAGCACCTCAGGGTTCGGAGCTTTCTTT. This translates into CASTSGFGAFF.

Within the sample, this clone is medium-sized. V is TRBV28 and J is TRBJ1-2; possible D gene TRBD1, 5 bases. CDR3 length: 11 residues. V was cut by 5 bases and J by 4 bases, with 5 bases left in between. Germline V gives CDR1 MDHEN, CDR2 SYDVKM. The CDR3 sequence: CASSDSYGYTF. The CDR3 DNA sequence: TGTGCCAGCAGTGACAGCTATGGCTACACCTTC.

The chain couples TRBV5-1 to TRBJ1-2; a possible D gene is TRBD1 (6 bases). The CDR3 length is 16 residues. Germline CDR1 reads SGHRS; CDR2 reads YFSETQ. Trimming removed 5 bases from V and 8 bases from J, with 25 bases in between. Here the CDR3 DNA reads TGCGCCAGCAGTGTTGGGGGCTCGTCTGTCTCAGGGGGCTACACCTTC. It codes for CASSVGGSSVSGGYTF.

As for this clone: With a much larger clone just one base away, this may be a read error. The genes are TRBV7-8 and TRBJ2-7; D is possibly TRBD1 (5 bases). Germline-derived CDR1 and CDR2 are SGHVS and FQNEAQ. V lost 1 base to trimming and J lost 5 bases, with 18 bases between them. CDR3 length: 16 amino acids. The CDR3 region is CASSLGLTNGAHEQYF. The CDR3 nucleotides read TGTGCCAGCAGCTTAGGCCTAACTAATGGGGCGCACGAGCAGTACTTC.

This clone is categorized as medium-sized. This chain uses TRBV6-1 with TRBJ2-1; the D is unclear. V lost 5 bases, J lost 5 bases, and 1 base lay in between. The V gene's germline CDR1 is MNHNS and CDR2 SASEGT. CDR3 length: 10 residues. The CDR3 bases are TGTGCCAGCAGTCACAATGAGCAGTTCTTC. Its protein product is CASSHNEQFF.

This clone was seen a single time. This chain connects TRBV18 to TRBJ1-5; the D gene is possibly TRBD1 (6 bases). V dropped 6 bases and J dropped 6 bases, with 15 bases sitting between them. The CDR3 extends over 14 amino acids. From germline, CDR1 is KGHSH and CDR2 LQKENI. The CDR3 sequence: CASSYREEGQPQHF. In DNA form, the CDR3 reads TGTGCCAGCTCTTACAGGGAGGAGGGTCAGCCCCAGCATTTT.